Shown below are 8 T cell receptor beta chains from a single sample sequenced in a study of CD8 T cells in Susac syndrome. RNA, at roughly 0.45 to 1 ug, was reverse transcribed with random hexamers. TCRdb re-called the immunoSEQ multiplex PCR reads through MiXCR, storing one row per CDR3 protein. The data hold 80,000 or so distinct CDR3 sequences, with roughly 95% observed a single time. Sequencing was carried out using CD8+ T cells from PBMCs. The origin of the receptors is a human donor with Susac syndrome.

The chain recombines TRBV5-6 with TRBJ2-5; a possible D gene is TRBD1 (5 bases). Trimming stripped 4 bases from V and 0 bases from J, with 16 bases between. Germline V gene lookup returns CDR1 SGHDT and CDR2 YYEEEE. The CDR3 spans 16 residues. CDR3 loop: CASSPRGHPYQETQYF. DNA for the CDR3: TGTGCCAGCAGCCCCCGTGGACACCCGTACCAAGAGACCCAGTACTTC.

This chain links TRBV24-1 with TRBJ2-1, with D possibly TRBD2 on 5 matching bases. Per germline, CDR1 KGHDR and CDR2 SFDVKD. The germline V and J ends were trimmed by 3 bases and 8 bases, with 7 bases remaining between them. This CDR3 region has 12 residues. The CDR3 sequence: CATSDTRDEQFF. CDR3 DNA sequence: TGTGCCACCAGTGATACTAGGGATGAGCAGTTCTTC.

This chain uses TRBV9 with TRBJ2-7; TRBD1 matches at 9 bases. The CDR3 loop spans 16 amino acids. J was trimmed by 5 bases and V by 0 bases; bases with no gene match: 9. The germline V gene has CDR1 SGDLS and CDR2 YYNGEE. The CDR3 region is CASSVGGGTGNHEQYF. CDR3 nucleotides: TGTGCCAGCAGCGTAGGCGGTGGGACAGGGAATCACGAGCAGTACTTC.

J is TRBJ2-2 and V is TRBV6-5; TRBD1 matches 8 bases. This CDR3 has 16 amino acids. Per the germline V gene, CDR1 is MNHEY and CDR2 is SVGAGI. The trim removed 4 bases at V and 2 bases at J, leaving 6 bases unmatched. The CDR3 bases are TGTGCCAGCAGTTCGGGACAGGCCGGTAACACCGGGGAGCTGTTTTTT. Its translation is CASSSGQAGNTGELFF.

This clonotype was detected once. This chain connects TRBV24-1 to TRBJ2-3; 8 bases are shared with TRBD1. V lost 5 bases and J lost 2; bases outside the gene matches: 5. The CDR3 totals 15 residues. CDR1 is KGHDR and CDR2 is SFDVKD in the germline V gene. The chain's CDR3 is CATSAGGEFTDTQYF. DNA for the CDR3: TGTGCCACCAGTGCAGGGGGCGAATTCACAGATACGCAGTATTTT.

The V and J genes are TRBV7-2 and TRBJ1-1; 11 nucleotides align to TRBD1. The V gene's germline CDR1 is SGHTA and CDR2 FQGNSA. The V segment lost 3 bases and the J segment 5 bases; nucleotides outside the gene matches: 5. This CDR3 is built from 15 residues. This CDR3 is CASSFFGTGGTEAFF. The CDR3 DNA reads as TGTGCCAGCAGCTTCTTTGGGACAGGGGGTACTGAAGCTTTCTTT.

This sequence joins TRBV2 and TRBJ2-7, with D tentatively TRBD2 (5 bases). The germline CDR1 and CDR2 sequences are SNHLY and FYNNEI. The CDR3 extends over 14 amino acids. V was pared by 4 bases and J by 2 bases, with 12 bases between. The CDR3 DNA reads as TGTGCCAGCAGTGCTTGGACTGGTACCTACGAGCAGTACTTC. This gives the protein CASSAWTGTYEQYF.

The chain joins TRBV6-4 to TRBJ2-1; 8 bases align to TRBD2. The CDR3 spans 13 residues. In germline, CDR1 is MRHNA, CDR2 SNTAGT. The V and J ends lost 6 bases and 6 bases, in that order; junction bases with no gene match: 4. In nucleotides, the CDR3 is TGTGCCAGCAGCGGGGGGGACCCCAATGAGCAGTTCTTC. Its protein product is CASSGGDPNEQFF.